The rows below give T cell receptor beta chains drawn from one sample of a study of CD8 T cells in ankylosing spondylitis. TCRdb recomputed calls from the 5' RACE reads with MiXCR, one row per CDR3 protein. The data hold about 40,000 distinct CDR3 sequences, with about 15% observed a single time. The material sequenced was blood. The receptors originated from a male donor with ankylosing spondylitis or in good health (not recorded which). The CDR3 runs from the conserved cysteine through the conserved F or W.

>TRBV12-3/TRBV12-4
CASSPTGGITGELFF
>TRBV15
CATSRQLDRVVQFF
>TRBV20-1
CSARDPRVTYNEQFF
>TRBV4-2
CASSQVWLAVEDEKLFF
>TRBV20-1
CSARRVAGAWGEQFF
>TRBV30
CAWSVREKETQYF
>TRBV20-1
CSAADWNTEAFF
>TRBV27
CASSPTSGGYEQYF
>TRBV5-1
CASSWMTGGTEAFF
>TRBV7-9
CASSFLSLGISEQYF
>TRBV5-1
CASSTGYNEQFF
>TRBV5-1
CASRGGLETQYF
>TRBV7-2
CASSSSGRAHNEQFF
>TRBV12-3/TRBV12-4
CASTRDRAREKLFF
>TRBV20-1
CSASADRGQGTGELFF
>TRBV7-2
CASSLEGSSGANVLTF
>TRBV4-3
CASSQDGRPTDTQYF
>TRBV27
CASSSQGGEKLFF
>TRBV6-6
CASSRPAGTGRTGNTIYF
>TRBV12-3/TRBV12-4
CASSNPRGGGADTQYF
>TRBV12-3/TRBV12-4
CASGGSRLGEQFF
>TRBV3-1
CASSQVKAGGHNEQFF